The sequence of this TCR beta chain was determined in a study of cytomegalovirus exposure and HLA in healthy donors. Overall study findings and caveats: Previously analyzed data showed that most TCR beta V segments were productive at a frequency of about 87% or about 30%.

The study ran its PCR with 60 Vbeta and 13 Jbeta primers. Only in-frame clones appear in the TCRdb table, and some are missing; sequencing was by immunoSEQ multiplex PCR. Here the sample spans under 110,000 clones, more than 80% being singletons. Concerning this clone: Its specificity is unknown.

The ends lost 4 bases at V and 2 bases at J; junction bases unmatched: 2. Germline CDR1 MGHRA, CDR2 YSYEKL. This CDR3 has 14 residues. Sequencing used PBMCs. This clonotype was obtained from a man younger than 45 in good health and CMV-seronegative. The chain recombines TRBV4-1 with TRBJ1-5; 7 bases are a match to TRBD1. CDR3 sequence (DNA): TGCGCCAGCAGCCTCCAGGGGGGCAATCAGCCCCAGCATTTT. It is translated as CASSLQGGNQPQHF.